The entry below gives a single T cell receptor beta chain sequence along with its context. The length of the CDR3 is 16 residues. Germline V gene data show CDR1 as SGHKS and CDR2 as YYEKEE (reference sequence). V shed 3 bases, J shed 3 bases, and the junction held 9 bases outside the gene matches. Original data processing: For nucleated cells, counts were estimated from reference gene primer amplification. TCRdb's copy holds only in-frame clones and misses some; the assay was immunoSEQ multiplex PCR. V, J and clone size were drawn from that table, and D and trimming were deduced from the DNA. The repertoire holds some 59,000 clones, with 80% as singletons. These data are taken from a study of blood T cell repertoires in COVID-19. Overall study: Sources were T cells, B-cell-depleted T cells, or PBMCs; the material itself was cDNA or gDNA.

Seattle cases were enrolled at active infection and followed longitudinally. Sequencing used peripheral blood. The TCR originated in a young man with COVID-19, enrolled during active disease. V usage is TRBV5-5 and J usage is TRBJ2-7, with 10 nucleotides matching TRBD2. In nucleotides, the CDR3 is TGTGCCAGCAGCTCCTTGATAGCGGGGGGAGTCTACGAGCAGTACTTC. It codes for CASSSLIAGGVYEQYF.